These 19 T cell receptor beta chains share one sample of origin, sequenced in a study of blood T cell repertoires in COVID-19. The repertoire was sequenced with immunoSEQ multiplex PCR; TCRdb's copy has only in-frame clones and lacks some. The sample lists 100,000 to 120,000 clones; approximately 89% were seen once. The sequenced material came from peripheral blood. The receptor set was obtained from a woman aged 60-75 years with COVID-19, enrolled during active disease.

This clone has only one observation. The CDR3 sequence is CASRAGQNTEAFF. Here the CDR3 DNA reads TGCGCCAGCAGAGCAGGGCAGAACACTGAAGCTTTCTTT. The chain employs TRBV5-1 and TRBJ1-1; weak D call: TRBD1 (5 bases). Germline CDR1 reads SGHRS; CDR2 reads YFSETQ. V lost 5 bases, J lost 1 base, and 9 bases lay in between. The CDR3 is made up of 13 amino acids. Looking up the rest from reference TRBV5-1 and TRBJ1-1 gives the full variable domain: KAGVTQTPRYLIKTRGQQVTLSCSPISGHRSVSWYQQTPGQGLQFLFEYFSETQRNKGNFPGRFSGRQFSNSRSEMNVSTLELGDSALYLCASRAGQNTEAFFGQGTRLTVV.

The J gene is TRBJ2-3, the V gene TRBV19, with D possibly being TRBD2 (7 bases). The CDR3 has 16 amino acids. The germline V gene has CDR1 LNHDA and CDR2 SQIVND (reference sequence). V was pared by 9 bases and J by 4 bases, with 23 bases between. The CDR3 coding sequence is TGTGCCAGCTCGGTGGGGGAAACGGGGGGCGCAGATACGCAGTATTTT. Protein sequence: CASSVGETGGADTQYF.

This clone occurred once. The V call is TRBV6-5, the J call TRBJ1-2; D might be TRBD1 (5 bases). CDR3 length: 14 residues. V was shortened by 0 bases and J by 2 bases, with 7 bases between the two germline ends. The germline CDR1 and CDR2 sequences are MNHEY and SVGAGI. As DNA, the CDR3 is TGTGCCAGCAGTTACTCGGGGGGAAACTATGGCTACACCTTC. Translated: CASSYSGGNYGYTF.

V is TRBV6-1 and J is TRBJ1-2; maybe TRBD1 (5 bases). The germline gives CDR1 MNHNS, CDR2 SASEGT. CDR3 size: 12 residues. Trimming left V 3 bases short and J 6 bases short, with 8 bases between. The CDR3 reads CASSDQGNGYTF. Here the CDR3 DNA reads TGTGCCAGCAGTGACCAGGGAAATGGCTACACCTTC.

The rearrangement links TRBV30 to TRBJ1-2, with D possibly TRBD1 on 5 matching bases. There are 13 residues in the CDR3. Trimming pared 3 bases from V and 7 bases from J, leaving 15 bases between. The germline V gene encodes CDR1 GTSNPN and CDR2 SVGIG (reference sequence). DNA for the CDR3: TGTGCCTGGAGGGGAGGCCACAGGAGTGGCTACACCTTC. It encodes CAWRGGHRSGYTF. Complete variable domain (other parts from reference TRBV30 and TRBJ1-2): SQTIHQWPATLVQPVGSPLSLECTVEGTSNPNLYWYRQAAGRGLQLLFYSVGIGQISSEVPQNLSASRPQDRQFILSSKKLLLSDSGFYLCAWRGGHRSGYTFGSGTRLTVV.

The chain links TRBV30 to TRBJ1-6, with D unresolved. Germline CDR1 is GTSNPN and CDR2 is SVGIG (reference sequence). V lost 5 bases, J lost 14 bases, and 16 bases lay in between. The CDR3 is made up of 12 amino acids. CDR3 residues: CAWGRREQALHF. The CDR3 bases are TGTGCCTGGGGGCGTCGGGAGCAAGCCCTCCACTTT.

The chain recombines TRBV11-2 with TRBJ1-2; TRBD1 matches 9 bases. Germline V gene sequence: CDR1 SGHAT, CDR2 FQNNGV. J lost 8 bases, V lost 4 bases, and 5 bases had no gene match. The CDR3 spans 13 residues. The DNA of the CDR3 is TGTGCCAGCAGCTCACAGGGGGCCTTGGGCTACACCTTC. It encodes CASSSQGALGYTF.

V is TRBV5-1 and J is TRBJ1-6; possible D gene TRBD1, 6 bases. Between the trimmed V and J ends, which lost 1 base and 8 bases, there was a span of 16 bases. The CDR3 consists of 16 residues. CDR1 and CDR2 from the germline V gene are SGHRS and YFSETQ. CDR3 nucleotides: TGCGCCAGCAGCTTGTTCGGCTTCCAGGGGCATTCACCCCTCCACTTT. Encoded protein: CASSLFGFQGHSPLHF.

The CDR3 region has the DNA TGTGCCAGCCAGGGACAGGGCACTAACTATGGCTACACCTTC. Translated: CASQGQGTNYGYTF. The V gene is TRBV2, the J gene TRBJ1-2; 9 bases are a match to TRBD1. The V gene end was trimmed by 8 bases and the J gene end by 0 bases; junction bases not matched to a gene: 4. The CDR3 runs 14 residues. Germline V lookup: CDR1 SNHLY, CDR2 FYNNEI.

The chain employs TRBV13 and TRBJ2-7; 9 bases match TRBD1. The germline gives CDR1 PRHDT, CDR2 FYEKMQ (reference sequence). The CDR3 totals 15 residues. V gave up 5 bases and J gave up 3 bases; unmatched junction bases: 8. As DNA, the CDR3 is TGTGCCAGCAGCGCAAAACAGGGGGCGGGCTACGAGCAGTACTTC. Its translation is CASSAKQGAGYEQYF. Using reference TRBV13 and TRBJ2-7 for the parts outside the CDR3, the full variable domain is AAGVIQSPRHLIKEKRETATLKCYPIPRHDTVYWYQQGPGQDPQFLISFYEKMQSDKGSIPDRFSAQQFSDYHSELNMSSLELGDSALYFCASSAKQGAGYEQYFGPGTRLTVT.

This chain joins TRBV9 and TRBJ1-1; D remains ambiguous. Trimming took 3 bases from V and 1 from J, leaving 7 bases between them. CDR1 is SGDLS, CDR2 YYNGEE, per germline. The CDR3 contains 13 residues. This CDR3 reads CASSANWNTEAFF. The CDR3 DNA sequence: TGTGCCAGCAGCGCCAATTGGAACACTGAAGCTTTCTTT.

The chain couples TRBV28 to TRBJ1-3; D possibly corresponds to TRBD1 (5 bases). Germline V lookup: CDR1 MDHEN, CDR2 SYDVKM. V was shortened by 5 bases and J by 1 base, with 21 bases between the two germline ends. CDR3 length: 18 residues. As DNA, the CDR3 is TGTGCCAGCAGTCCCTTGCTTGTGACAGCCTGGTCTGGAAACACCATATATTTT. Translated, it gives CASSPLLVTAWSGNTIYF.

J is TRBJ1-2 and V is TRBV2, with 9 bases identical to TRBD1. Trimming removed 6 bases from V and 2 bases from J; junction bases left unmatched: 4. From germline, CDR1 is SNHLY and CDR2 FYNNEI. This CDR3 region has 14 residues. CDR3 sequence: CASRRQGGNYGYTF. The CDR3 DNA reads TGTGCCAGCAGGCGACAGGGGGGCAACTATGGCTACACCTTC.

The chain is built from TRBV6-5 and TRBJ2-7, with D perhaps TRBD1 (6 bases). There are 16 residues in the CDR3. V lost 0 bases, J lost 0 bases, and 12 bases lay in between. The germline V gene encodes CDR1 MNHEY and CDR2 SVGAGI. The CDR3 sequence: CASSYSGTSSSYEQYF. The CDR3, as DNA: TGTGCCAGCAGTTACTCCGGGACATCAAGCTCCTACGAGCAGTACTTC.

This rearrangement joins TRBV5-8 to TRBJ1-5; 11 nucleotides match TRBD1. Trimming removed 4 bases from V and 6 bases from J; junction bases left unmatched: 9. This CDR3 spans 16 amino acids. CDR1 and CDR2 (germline): SGHTS, YDEGEE. The CDR3 loop reads CASSLRDRGMVQPQHF. In nucleotides, the CDR3 is TGTGCCAGCAGCCTCCGGGACAGGGGGATGGTTCAGCCCCAGCATTTT.

V usage is TRBV6-1 and J usage is TRBJ2-7; TRBD1 matches at 10 bases. CDR1 MNHNS and CDR2 SASEGT come from the germline V gene. CDR3 length equals 17 residues. V lost 2 bases to trimming and J lost 0 bases; unmatched junction nucleotides: 7. The CDR3: CASSETPGQGISYEQYF. For the CDR3, the DNA is TGTGCCAGCAGTGAAACACCGGGACAGGGGATCTCCTACGAGCAGTACTTC.

The rearrangement joins TRBV3-1 (or the pseudogene TRBV3-2) to TRBJ2-1; 7 positions match TRBD1. Germline V gene lookup returns CDR1 LGHDT and CDR2 YNNKEL (reference sequence). This CDR3 is built from 11 residues. CDR3 amino acids: CASQGVNEQFF. The CDR3 DNA follows: TGTGCATCCCAGGGGGTCAATGAGCAGTTCTTC.

The CDR3 region has the DNA TGTGCCAGCACCTCGGGCAATCAGCCCCAGCATTTT. Amino acid sequence: CASTSGNQPQHF. J is TRBJ1-5 and V is TRBV7-9; the D is unclear. From germline, CDR1 is SEHNR and CDR2 FQNEAQ (reference sequence). V was pared by 7 bases and J by 2 bases, with 6 bases between. The CDR3 is 12 amino acids. Complete variable domain (other parts from reference TRBV7-9 and TRBJ1-5): DTGVSQNPRHKITKRGQNVTFRCDPISEHNRLYWYRQTLGQGPEFLTYFQNEAQLEKSRLLSDRFSAERPKGSFSTLEIQRTEQGDSAMYLCASTSGNQPQHFGDGTRLSIL.

The chain joins TRBV4-3 to TRBJ1-5; no reliable D call. Trimming cost V 0 bases and J 0 bases, with 3 bases left between them. The CDR3 totals 14 residues. CDR1 is LGHNA, CDR2 YSLEER, per germline. The CDR3 DNA sequence: TGCGCCAGCAGCCAAGACAGTAGCAATCAGCCCCAGCATTTT. Protein product: CASSQDSSNQPQHF.